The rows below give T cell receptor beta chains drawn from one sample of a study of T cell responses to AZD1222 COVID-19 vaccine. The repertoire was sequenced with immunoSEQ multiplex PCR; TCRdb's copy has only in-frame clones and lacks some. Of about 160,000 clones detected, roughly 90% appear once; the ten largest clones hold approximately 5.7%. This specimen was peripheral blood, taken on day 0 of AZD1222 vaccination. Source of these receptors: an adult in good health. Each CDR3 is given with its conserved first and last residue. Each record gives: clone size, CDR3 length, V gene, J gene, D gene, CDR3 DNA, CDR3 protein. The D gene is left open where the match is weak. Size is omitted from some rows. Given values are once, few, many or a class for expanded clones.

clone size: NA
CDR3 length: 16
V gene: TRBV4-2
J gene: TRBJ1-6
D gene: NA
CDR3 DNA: TGTGCCAGCAGCCAAGATATTGGGCCGAGGGATTCACCCCTCCACTTT
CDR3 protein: CASSQDIGPRDSPLHF

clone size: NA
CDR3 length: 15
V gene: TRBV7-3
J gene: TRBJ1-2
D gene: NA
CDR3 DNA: TGTGCCAGCAGCTTAACAGGACCCGCTAACTATGGCTACACCTTC
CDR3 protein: CASSLTGPANYGYTF

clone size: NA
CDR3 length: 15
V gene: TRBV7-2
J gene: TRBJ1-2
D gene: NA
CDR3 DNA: TGTGCCAGCAGCCCCGAAGGGGGGGCAACGGGCGGCTACACCTTC
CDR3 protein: CASSPEGGATGGYTF

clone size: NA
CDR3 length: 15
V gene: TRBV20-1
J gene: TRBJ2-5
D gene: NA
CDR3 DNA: TGCAGTGCTAGTGGGCTAGCCCTTCACCAAGAGACCCAGTACTTC
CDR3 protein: CSASGLALHQETQYF

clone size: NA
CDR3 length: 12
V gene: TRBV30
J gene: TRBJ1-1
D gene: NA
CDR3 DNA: TGTGCCTGGAACCGCCCACGGTCTGAAGCTTTCTTT
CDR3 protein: CAWNRPRSEAFF

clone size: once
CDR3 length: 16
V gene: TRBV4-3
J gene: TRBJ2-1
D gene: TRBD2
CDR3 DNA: TGCGCCAGCAGCCCGATAAGTAGCGGGGGACCCAATGAGCAGTTCTTC
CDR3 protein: CASSPISSGGPNEQFF

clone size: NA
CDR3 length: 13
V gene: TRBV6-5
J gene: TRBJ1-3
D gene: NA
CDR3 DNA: TGTGCCAGCAGTTCTGTCTCTGGAAACACCATATATTTT
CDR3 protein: CASSSVSGNTIYF

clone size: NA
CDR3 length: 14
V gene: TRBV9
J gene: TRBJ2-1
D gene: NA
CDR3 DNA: TGTGCCAGCAGCTCCCGGTTAGTTCACAATGAGCAGTTCTTC
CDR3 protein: CASSSRLVHNEQFF

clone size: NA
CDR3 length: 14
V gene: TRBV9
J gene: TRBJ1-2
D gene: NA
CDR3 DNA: TGTGCCAGCAGTCGGCCGCCTGTTAACTATGGCTACACCTTC
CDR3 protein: CASSRPPVNYGYTF

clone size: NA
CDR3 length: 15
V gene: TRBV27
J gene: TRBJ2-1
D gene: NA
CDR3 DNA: TGTGCCAGCAGTTTAAGGGGGGGAACCTACAATGAGCAGTTCTTC
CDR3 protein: CASSLRGGTYNEQFF

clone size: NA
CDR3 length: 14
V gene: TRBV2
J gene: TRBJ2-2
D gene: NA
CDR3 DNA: TGTGCCAGCAGTCTGGGTCCTGGCACCGGGGAGCTGTTTTTT
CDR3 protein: CASSLGPGTGELFF

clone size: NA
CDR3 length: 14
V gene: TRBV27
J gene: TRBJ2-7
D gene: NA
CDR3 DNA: TGTGCCAGCAGGGGGGGACACCGATCCTACGAGCAGTACTTC
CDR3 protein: CASRGGHRSYEQYF

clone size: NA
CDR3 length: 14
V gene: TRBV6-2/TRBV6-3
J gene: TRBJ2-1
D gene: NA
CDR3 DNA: TGTGCCAGCAGTTACTATGGGGGCGGTAGTGAGCAGTTCTTC
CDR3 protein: CASSYYGGGSEQFF

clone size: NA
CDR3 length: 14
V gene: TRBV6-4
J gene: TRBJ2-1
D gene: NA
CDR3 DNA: TGTGCCAGCAGTGTCACCGGACAGCTCAATGAGCAGTTCTTC
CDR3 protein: CASSVTGQLNEQFF

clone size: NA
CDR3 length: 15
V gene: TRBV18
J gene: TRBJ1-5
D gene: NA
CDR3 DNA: TGTGCCAGCTCCCGCTCGGGCCTCGACAATCAGCCCCAGCATTTT
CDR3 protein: CASSRSGLDNQPQHF

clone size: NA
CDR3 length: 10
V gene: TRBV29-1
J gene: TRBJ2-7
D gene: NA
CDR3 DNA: TGCAGCGCCCTCTACCACGAGCAGTACTTC
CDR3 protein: CSALYHEQYF

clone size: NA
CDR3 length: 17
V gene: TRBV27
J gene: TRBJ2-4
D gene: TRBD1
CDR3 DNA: TGTGCCAGCAGTTTAAACCCCCAAACAGGGGGCGGAAACATTCAGTACTTC
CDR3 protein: CASSLNPQTGGGNIQYF

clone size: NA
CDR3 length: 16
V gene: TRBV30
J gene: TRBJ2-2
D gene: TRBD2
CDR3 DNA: TGTGCCTGGATCACCCCCGGACTAGATAACACCGGGGAGCTGTTTTTT
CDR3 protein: CAWITPGLDNTGELFF

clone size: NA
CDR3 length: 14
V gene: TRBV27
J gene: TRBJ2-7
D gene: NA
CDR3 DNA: TGTGCCAGCGGTGGTTATGGGCAGGGTAACGAGCAGTACTTC
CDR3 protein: CASGGYGQGNEQYF

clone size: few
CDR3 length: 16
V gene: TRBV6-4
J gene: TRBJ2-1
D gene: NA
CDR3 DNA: TGTGCCAGCAGTGACGCAGGGTCTAGCTCCTACAATGAGCAGTTCTTC
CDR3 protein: CASSDAGSSSYNEQFF

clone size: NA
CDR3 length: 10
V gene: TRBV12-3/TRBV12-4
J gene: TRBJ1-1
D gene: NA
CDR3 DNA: TGTGCCAGCGCACAAACTGAAGCTTTCTTT
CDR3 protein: CASAQTEAFF

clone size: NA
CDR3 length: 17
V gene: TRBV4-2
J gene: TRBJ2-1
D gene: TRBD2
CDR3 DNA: TGTGCCAGCAGCCAAGACTTGGGACTAGGGGTTTCAAATGAGCAGTTCTTC
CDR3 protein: CASSQDLGLGVSNEQFF

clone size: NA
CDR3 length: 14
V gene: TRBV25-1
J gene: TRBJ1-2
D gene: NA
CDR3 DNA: TGTGCCAGCAGTGGGACCAAGAGATCCTATGGCTACACCTTC
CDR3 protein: CASSGTKRSYGYTF

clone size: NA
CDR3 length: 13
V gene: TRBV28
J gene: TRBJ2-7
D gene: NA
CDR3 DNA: TGTGCCAGCAGTTTAGGGCAGACCTACGAGCAGTACTTC
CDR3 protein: CASSLGQTYEQYF

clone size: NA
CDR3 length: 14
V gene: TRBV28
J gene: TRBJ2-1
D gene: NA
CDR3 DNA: TGTGCCAGCAGTTTATACTCCGGTCTCAATGAGCAGTTCTTC
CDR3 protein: CASSLYSGLNEQFF

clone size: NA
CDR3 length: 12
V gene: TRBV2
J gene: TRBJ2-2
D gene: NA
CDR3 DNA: TGTGCCAGCGCACGGGGGTACGGGGAGCTGTTTTTT
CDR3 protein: CASARGYGELFF

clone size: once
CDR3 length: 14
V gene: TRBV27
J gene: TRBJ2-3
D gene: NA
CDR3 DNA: TGTGCCAGCAGCGGCCCGGGACGTTCAGATACGCAGTATTTT
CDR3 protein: CASSGPGRSDTQYF

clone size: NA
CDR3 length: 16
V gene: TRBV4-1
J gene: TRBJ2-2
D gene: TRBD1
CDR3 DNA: TGCGCCAGCAGCCAAGAGGGTCTACAGGGGTCGGGGGAGCTGTTTTTT
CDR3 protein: CASSQEGLQGSGELFF

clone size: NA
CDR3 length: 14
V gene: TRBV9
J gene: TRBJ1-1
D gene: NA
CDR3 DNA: TGTGCCAGCAGCGTTCAACACTGGAACACTGAAGCTTTCTTT
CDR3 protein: CASSVQHWNTEAFF

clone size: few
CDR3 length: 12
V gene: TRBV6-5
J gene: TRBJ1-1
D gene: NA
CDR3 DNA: TGTGCCAGCAGACAGGGCCGCACTGAAGCTTTCTTT
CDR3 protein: CASRQGRTEAFF

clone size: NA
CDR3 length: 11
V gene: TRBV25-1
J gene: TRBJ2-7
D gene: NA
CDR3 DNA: TGTGCCACCCGAACGATCTACGAGCAGTACTTC
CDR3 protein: CATRTIYEQYF

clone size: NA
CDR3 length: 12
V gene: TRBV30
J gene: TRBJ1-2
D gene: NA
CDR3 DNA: TGTGCCTGGAGTAGGGGCCTCTATGGCTACACCTTC
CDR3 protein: CAWSRGLYGYTF

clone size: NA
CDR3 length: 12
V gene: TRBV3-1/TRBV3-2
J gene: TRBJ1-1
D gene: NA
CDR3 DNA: TGTGCCAGCAGCCAATTTAGTGAAGAAGCTTTCTTT
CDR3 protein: CASSQFSEEAFF

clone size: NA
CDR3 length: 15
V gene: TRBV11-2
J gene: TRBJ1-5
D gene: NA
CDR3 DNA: TGTGCCAGCAGCTTAGGAGCCAGAGACCATCAGCCCCAGCATTTT
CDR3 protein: CASSLGARDHQPQHF

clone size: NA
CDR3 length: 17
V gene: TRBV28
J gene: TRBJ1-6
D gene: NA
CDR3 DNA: TGTGCCAGCAGTTCAGGACAGAAGAGCTCCTATAATTCACCCCTCCACTTT
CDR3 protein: CASSSGQKSSYNSPLHF

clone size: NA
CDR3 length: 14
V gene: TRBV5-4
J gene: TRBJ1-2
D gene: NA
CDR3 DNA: TGTGCCAGCAGTATAGACCCAGCCGGTGATGGCTACACCTTC
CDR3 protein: CASSIDPAGDGYTF

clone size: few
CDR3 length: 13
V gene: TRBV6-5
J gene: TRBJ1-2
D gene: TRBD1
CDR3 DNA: TGTGCCAGCAGTAAGGGGGCAGGGGGCGGCTACACCTTC
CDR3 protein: CASSKGAGGGYTF

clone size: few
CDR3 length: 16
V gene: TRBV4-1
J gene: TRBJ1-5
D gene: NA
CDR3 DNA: TGCGCCAGCAGCCAAGAGCCCACAAGGGCGGAGCAGCCCCAGCATTTT
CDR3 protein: CASSQEPTRAEQPQHF

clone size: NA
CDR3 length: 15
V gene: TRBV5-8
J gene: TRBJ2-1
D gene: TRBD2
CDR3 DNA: TGTGCCAGCAGCTTGACTAGCGGGAGGGTCAATGAGCAGTTCTTC
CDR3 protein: CASSLTSGRVNEQFF

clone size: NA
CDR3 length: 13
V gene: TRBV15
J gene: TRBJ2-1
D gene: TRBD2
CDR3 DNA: TGTGCCACCTTGCTAGCGGGGAACAATGAGCAGTTCTTC
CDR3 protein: CATLLAGNNEQFF

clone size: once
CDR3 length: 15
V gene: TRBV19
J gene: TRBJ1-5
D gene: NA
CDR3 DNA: TGTGCCAGTAGTATTGAGGGGACCGGCAATCAGCCCCAGCATTTT
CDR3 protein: CASSIEGTGNQPQHF

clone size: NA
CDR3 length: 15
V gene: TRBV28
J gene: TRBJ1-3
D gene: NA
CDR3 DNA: TGTGCCAGCAGTTATGAGACGTCCTCTGGAAACACCATATATTTT
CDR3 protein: CASSYETSSGNTIYF